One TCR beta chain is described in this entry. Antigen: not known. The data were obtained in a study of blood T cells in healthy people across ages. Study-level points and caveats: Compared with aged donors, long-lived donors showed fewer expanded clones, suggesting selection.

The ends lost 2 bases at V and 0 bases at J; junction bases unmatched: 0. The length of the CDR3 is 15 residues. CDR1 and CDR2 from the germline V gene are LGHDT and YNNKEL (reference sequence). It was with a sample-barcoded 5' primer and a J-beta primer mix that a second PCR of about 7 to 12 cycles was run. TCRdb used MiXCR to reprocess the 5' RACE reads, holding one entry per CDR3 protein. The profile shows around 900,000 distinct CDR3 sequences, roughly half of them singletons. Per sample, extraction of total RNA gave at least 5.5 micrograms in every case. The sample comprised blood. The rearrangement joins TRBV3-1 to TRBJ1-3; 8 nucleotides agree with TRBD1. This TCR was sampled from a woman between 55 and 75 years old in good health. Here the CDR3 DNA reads TGTGCCAGCAGCCAAACAGGGGGCTCTGGAAACACCATATATTTT. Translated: CASSQTGGSGNTIYF.